Reported below is one T cell receptor beta chain. Authors' data handling: Estimates of nucleated cell counts were drawn from the amplification of reference gene primers. TCRdb keeps only in-frame clones here, not all; method: immunoSEQ multiplex PCR. V and J calls plus clone size are reproduced from that table; the DNA served to infer D and trimming. Among 7,000 to 9,500 clones listed, 84% were seen once. CDR3 size: 14 residues. The ends lost 2 bases at V and 2 bases at J; junction bases unmatched: 2. CDR1 is MNHEY, CDR2 SVGEGT, per germline. The data were obtained in a study of blood T cell repertoires in COVID-19. About the study: COVID-19 samples collected from the United States, Italy and Spain covered acute and convalescent phases. T cells, B-cell-depleted T cells, or PBMCs provided the cDNA or gDNA that served as material.

V usage is TRBV6-2 or TRBV6-3 and J usage is TRBJ2-5, with 7 bases identical to TRBD1. Input material: peripheral blood. The clonotype comes from a human donor in a cohort sampled during active COVID-19. Written as DNA, the CDR3 is TGTGCCAGCAGTTACAGGGGGCCACAAGAGACCCAGTACTTC. As protein: CASSYRGPQETQYF.